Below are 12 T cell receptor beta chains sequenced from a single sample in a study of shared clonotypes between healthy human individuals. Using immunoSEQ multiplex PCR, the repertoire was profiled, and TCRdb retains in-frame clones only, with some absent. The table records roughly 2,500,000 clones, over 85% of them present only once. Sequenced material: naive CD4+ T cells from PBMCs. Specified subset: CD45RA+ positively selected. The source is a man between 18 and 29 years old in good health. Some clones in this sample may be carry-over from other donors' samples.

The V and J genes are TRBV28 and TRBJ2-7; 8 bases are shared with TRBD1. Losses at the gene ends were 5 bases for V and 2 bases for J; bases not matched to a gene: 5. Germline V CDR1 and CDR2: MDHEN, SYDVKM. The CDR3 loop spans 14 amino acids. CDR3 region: CASSNRGVAYEQYF. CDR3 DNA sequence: TGTGCCAGCAGTAACAGGGGGGTCGCCTACGAGCAGTACTTC.

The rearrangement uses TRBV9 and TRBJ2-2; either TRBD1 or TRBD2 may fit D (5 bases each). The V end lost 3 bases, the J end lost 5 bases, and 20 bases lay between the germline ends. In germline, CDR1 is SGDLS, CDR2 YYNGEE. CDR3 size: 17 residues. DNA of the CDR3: TGTGCCAGCAGCGCCGAAGGCAGGGAGCGTCGGACCGGGGAGCTGTTTTTT. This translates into CASSAEGRERRTGELFF.

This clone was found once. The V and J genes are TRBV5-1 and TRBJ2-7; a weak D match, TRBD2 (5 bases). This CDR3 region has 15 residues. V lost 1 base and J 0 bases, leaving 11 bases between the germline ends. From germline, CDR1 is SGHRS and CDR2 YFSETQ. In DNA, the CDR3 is TGCGCCAGCAGCTTGTTTAGCGCAAGCTCCTACGAGCAGTACTTC. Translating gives CASSLFSASSYEQYF.

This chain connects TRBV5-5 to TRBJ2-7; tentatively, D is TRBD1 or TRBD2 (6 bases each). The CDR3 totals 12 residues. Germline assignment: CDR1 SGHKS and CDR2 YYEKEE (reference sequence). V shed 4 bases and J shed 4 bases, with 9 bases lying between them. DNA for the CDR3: TGTGCCAGCAGCAGGAGGGGGTACGAGCAGTACTTC. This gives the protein CASSRRGYEQYF.

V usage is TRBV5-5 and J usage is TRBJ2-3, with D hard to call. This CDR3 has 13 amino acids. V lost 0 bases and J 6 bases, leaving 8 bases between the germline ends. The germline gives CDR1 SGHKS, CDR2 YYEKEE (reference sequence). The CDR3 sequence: CASSLAPVDTQYF. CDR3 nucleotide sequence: TGTGCCAGCAGCTTGGCCCCCGTGGATACGCAGTATTTT.

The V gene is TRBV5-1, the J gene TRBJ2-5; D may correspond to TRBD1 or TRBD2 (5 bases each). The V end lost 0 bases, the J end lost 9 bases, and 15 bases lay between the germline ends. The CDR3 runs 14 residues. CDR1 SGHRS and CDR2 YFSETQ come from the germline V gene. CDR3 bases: TGCGCCAGCAGCTTGGAGGCCCGGGGCGAGGCCCAGTACTTC. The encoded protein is CASSLEARGEAQYF.

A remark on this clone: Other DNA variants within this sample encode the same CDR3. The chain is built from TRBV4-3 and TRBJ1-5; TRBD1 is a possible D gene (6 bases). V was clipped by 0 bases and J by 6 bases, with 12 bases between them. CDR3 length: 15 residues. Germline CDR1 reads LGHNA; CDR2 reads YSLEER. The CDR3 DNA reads TGCGCCAGCAGCCAAGATCAACAGGGAGGTCAGCCCCAGCATTTT. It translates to CASSQDQQGGQPQHF.

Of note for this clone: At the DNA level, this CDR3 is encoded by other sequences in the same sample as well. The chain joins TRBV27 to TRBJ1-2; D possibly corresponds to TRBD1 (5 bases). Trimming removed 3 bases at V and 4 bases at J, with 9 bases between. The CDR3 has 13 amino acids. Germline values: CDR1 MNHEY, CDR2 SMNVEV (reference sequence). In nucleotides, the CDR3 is TGTGCCAGCAGTTTGGTGGGGGGCTATGGCTACACCTTC. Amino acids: CASSLVGGYGYTF.

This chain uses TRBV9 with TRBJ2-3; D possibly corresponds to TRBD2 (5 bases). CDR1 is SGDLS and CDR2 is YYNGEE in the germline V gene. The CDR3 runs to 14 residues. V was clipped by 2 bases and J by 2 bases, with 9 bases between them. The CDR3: CASSVRTYTDTQYF. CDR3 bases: TGTGCCAGCAGCGTCCGGACTTACACAGATACGCAGTATTTT.

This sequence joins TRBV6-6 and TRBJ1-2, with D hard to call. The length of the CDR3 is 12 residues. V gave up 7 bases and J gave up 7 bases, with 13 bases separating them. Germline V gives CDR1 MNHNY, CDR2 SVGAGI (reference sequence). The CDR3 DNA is TGTGCCAGCACCCCAGCCACCGGTGGCTACACCTTC. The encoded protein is CASTPATGGYTF.

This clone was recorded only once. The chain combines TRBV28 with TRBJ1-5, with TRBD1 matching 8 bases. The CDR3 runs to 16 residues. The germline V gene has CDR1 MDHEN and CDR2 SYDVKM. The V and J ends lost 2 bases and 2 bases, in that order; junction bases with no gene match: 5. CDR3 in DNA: TGTGCCAGCAGTTTACCAGACAGGGGAGGCAATCAGCCCCAGCATTTT. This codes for CASSLPDRGGNQPQHF.

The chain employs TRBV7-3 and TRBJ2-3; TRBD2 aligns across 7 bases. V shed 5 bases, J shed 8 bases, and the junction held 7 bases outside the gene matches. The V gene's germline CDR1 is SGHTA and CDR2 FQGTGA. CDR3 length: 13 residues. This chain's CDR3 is CASSRTGGGTQYF. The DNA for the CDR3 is TGTGCCAGCAGCCGGACCGGCGGGGGTACGCAGTATTTT. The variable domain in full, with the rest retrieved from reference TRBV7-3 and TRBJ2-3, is GAGVSQTPSNKVTEKGKYVELRCDPISGHTALYWYRQSLGQGPEFLIYFQGTGAADDSGLPNDRFFAVRPEGSVSTLKIQRTERGDSAVYLCASSRTGGGTQYFGPGTRLTVL.